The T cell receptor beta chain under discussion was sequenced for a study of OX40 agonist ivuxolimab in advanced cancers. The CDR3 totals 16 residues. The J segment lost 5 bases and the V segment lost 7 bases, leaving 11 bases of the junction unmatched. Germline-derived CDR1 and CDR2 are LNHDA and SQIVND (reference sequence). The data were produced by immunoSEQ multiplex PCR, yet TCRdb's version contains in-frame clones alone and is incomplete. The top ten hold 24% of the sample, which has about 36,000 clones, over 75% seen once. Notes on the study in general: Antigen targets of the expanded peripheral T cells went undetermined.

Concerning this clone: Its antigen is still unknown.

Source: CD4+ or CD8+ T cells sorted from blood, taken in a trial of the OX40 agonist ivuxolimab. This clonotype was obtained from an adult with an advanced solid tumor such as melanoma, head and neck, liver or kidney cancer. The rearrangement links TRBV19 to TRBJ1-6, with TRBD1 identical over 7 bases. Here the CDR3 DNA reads TGTGCCAGTAACCCTGACAGGGTGGAGAATAATTCACCCCTCCACTTT. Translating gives CASNPDRVENNSPLHF.